Below are 32 T cell receptor beta chains sequenced from a single sample in a study of shared clonotypes between healthy human individuals. This table comes from immunoSEQ multiplex PCR, and its TCRdb copy is limited to in-frame clones, with some not included. The sample has roughly 700,000 clones; roughly 70% are singletons. The sample consisted of memory CD4+ T cells sorted from blood. Subset in this sample: CD45RA-negative fraction. The receptors derive from a woman in her 30s in good health.

The chain recombines TRBV28 with TRBJ2-5; unclear D gene. Germline CDR1 reads MDHEN; CDR2 reads SYDVKM. The V end lost 5 bases, the J end lost 5 bases, and 6 bases lay between the germline ends. The CDR3 is 11 residues long. CDR3 region: CASSGVETQYF. The CDR3 bases are TGTGCCAGCAGTGGTGTGGAGACCCAGTACTTC.

The rearrangement uses TRBV28 and TRBJ2-3, with 9 nucleotides matching TRBD1. This CDR3 spans 15 amino acids. J was trimmed by 5 bases and V by 6 bases; bases with no gene match: 9. CDR1 and CDR2 from the germline V gene are MDHEN and SYDVKM. Here the CDR3 reads CASSYTGGGQDTQYF. CDR3 DNA sequence: TGTGCCAGCAGCTATACAGGGGGCGGTCAAGATACGCAGTATTTT.

CDR3 protein: CASSQGLAPSTDTQYF. The CDR3 DNA follows: TGCGCCAGCAGCCAAGGGCTAGCCCCTAGCACAGATACGCAGTATTTT. The rearrangement joins TRBV4-1 to TRBJ2-3; D may be TRBD2 (5 bases). This CDR3 has 16 amino acids. Deletions cut 1 base from V and 0 bases from J, with 11 bases between. The V gene's germline CDR1 is MGHRA and CDR2 YSYEKL.

The chain is built from TRBV29-1 and TRBJ1-1; D uncertain. V lost 4 bases to trimming and J lost 0 bases, with 12 bases between them. The germline V gene has CDR1 SQVTM and CDR2 ANQGSEA. This CDR3 region has 14 residues. CDR3 protein: CSVVVATMNTEAFF. The CDR3 nucleotides read TGCAGCGTTGTTGTCGCCACCATGAACACTGAAGCTTTCTTT.

The chain recombines TRBV7-2 with TRBJ2-5; D gene uncertain. This CDR3 has 13 residues. Trimming took 2 bases from V and 5 from J, leaving 9 bases between them. CDR1 SGHTA and CDR2 FQGNSA come from the germline V gene. In DNA, the CDR3 is TGTGCCAGCAGCTTAAGGAGAGTTGAGACCCAGTACTTC. Its protein is CASSLRRVETQYF.

The V call is TRBV5-8, the J call TRBJ2-7, with D hard to call. The germline gives CDR1 SGHTS, CDR2 YDEGEE. V gave up 0 bases and J gave up 7 bases, with 11 bases separating them. This CDR3 region has 13 residues. In nucleotides, the CDR3 is TGTGCCAGCAGCTTGGCGGCAATCACAGAGCAGTACTTC. Translated, it gives CASSLAAITEQYF.

This chain connects TRBV11-3 to TRBJ2-7, with 9 bases fitting TRBD2. CDR1 is SGHNT and CDR2 is YENEEA in the germline V gene. V shed 5 bases, J shed 3 bases, and the junction held 5 bases outside the gene matches. The CDR3 loop spans 14 amino acids. CDR3: CASSQTSGHYEQYF. The CDR3 DNA is TGTGCCAGCAGCCAGACTAGCGGACACTACGAGCAGTACTTC.

V and J are TRBV4-2 and TRBJ2-3; 8 bases align to TRBD2. The germline gives CDR1 LGHNA, CDR2 YNFKEQ. With V trimmed by 4 bases and J by 2 bases, 8 bases remained unmatched. The length of the CDR3 is 16 residues. CDR3 sequence: CASSPGPGGDTDTQYF. In DNA form, the CDR3 reads TGTGCCAGCAGCCCCGGACCGGGAGGGGACACAGATACGCAGTATTTT.

This clone was observed a single time. This sequence joins TRBV2 and TRBJ2-5, with D perhaps assigned TRBD1 or TRBD2 (6 bases each). CDR1 SNHLY and CDR2 FYNNEI come from the germline V gene. This CDR3 region has 15 residues. Trimming removed 5 bases at V and 5 bases at J, with 18 bases between. In DNA form, the CDR3 reads TGTGCCAGCAGTCAACAACAGGGACTGGCCGAGACCCAGTACTTC. Its protein is CASSQQQGLAETQYF.

The chain links TRBV6-6 to TRBJ2-5, with a tentative D call TRBD2 (5 bases). Trimming pared 7 bases from V and 5 bases from J, leaving 14 bases between. The germline V gene has CDR1 MNHNY and CDR2 SVGAGI (reference sequence). The CDR3 covers 13 residues. For the CDR3, the DNA is TGTGCCAGCAAACGAGTAGCGAGGGAGACCCAGTACTTC. This sequence encodes CASKRVARETQYF.

The CDR3 region has the DNA TGTGCCATCAGTGAAGGGACTAGCGGGATTTCAGATACGCAGTATTTT. Its translation: CAISEGTSGISDTQYF. The genes are TRBV10-3 and TRBJ2-3; 13 nucleotides match TRBD2. V lost 3 bases to trimming and J lost 4 bases; unmatched junction nucleotides: 4. Germline V gene data show CDR1 as ENHRY and CDR2 as SYGVKD. The CDR3 has 16 residues.

In its sample, this clone was seen a few times. The V gene is TRBV4-2, the J gene TRBJ1-5; D is unresolved. This CDR3 is 13 amino acids long. V lost 2 bases to trimming and J lost 8 bases, with 10 bases between them. CDR1 LGHNA and CDR2 YNFKEQ come from the germline V gene. CDR3 in DNA: TGTGCCAGCAGCCAAACGTCGGGGAAGCCCCAGCATTTT. Amino acid sequence: CASSQTSGKPQHF.

The chain is built from TRBV27 and TRBJ2-7, with 10 bases that match TRBD1. V lost 5 bases, J lost 1 base, and 8 bases stayed unmatched. This CDR3 has 16 amino acids. Germline CDR1 is MNHEY and CDR2 is SMNVEV (reference sequence). This chain's CDR3 is CASSGFWTGGSYEQYF. CDR3 DNA sequence: TGTGCCAGCAGTGGGTTTTGGACAGGGGGTTCCTACGAGCAGTACTTC.

This clone was detected once. The rearrangement links TRBV10-3 to TRBJ2-3, with 11 bases fitting TRBD1. Germline CDR1 reads ENHRY; CDR2 reads SYGVKD. The length of the CDR3 is 18 residues. V trimming: 0 bases; J trimming: 3 bases; junction bases outside the gene matches: 8. The CDR3 sequence: CAISESAGQGAGTDTQYF. CDR3 sequence (DNA): TGTGCCATCAGTGAGTCCGCCGGACAGGGGGCCGGGACAGATACGCAGTATTTT.

This clone was observed a few times. J is TRBJ2-2 and V is TRBV5-6, with 7 bases matching TRBD1. Germline V lookup: CDR1 SGHDT, CDR2 YYEEEE. J was trimmed by 1 base and V by 2 bases; bases with no gene match: 2. The CDR3 is made up of 15 amino acids. The CDR3 nucleotides read TGTGCCAGCAGCTTAAGACAGGGGAACACCGGGGAGCTGTTTTTT. This gives the protein CASSLRQGNTGELFF.

With regard to this clone: This likely traces to a read error, being one base from a far larger clone. This sequence joins TRBV11-2 and TRBJ2-2; D may be TRBD1 or TRBD2 (5 bases each). The CDR3 has 18 residues. Trimming pared 0 bases from V and 4 bases from J, leaving 18 bases between. Germline V gene sequence: CDR1 SGHAT, CDR2 FQNNGV. DNA of the CDR3: TGTGCCAGCAGCTTAGAGGGGGTAGGGAGAGGTCTCACCGGGGAGCTGTTTTTT. It yields the protein CASSLEGVGRGLTGELFF.

This rearrangement joins TRBV2 to TRBJ1-5; D call uncertain. The germline V and J ends were trimmed by 4 bases and 5 bases, with 9 bases remaining between them. The CDR3 covers 13 residues. In germline, CDR1 is SNHLY, CDR2 FYNNEI. DNA of the CDR3: TGTGCCAGCAGTGCTGGGGAGGATCAGCCCCAGCATTTT. It yields the protein CASSAGEDQPQHF.

The chain has TRBV6-5 and TRBJ2-7, with 10 bases that match TRBD2. J was trimmed by 4 bases and V by 0 bases; bases with no gene match: 6. Germline loops: CDR1 MNHEY, CDR2 SVGAGI. This CDR3 is built from 16 residues. CDR3 in DNA: TGTGCCAGCAGTTACTCGTCCCCTAGCGGGAGTTACGAGCAGTACTTC. It specifies CASSYSSPSGSYEQYF.

The J gene is TRBJ2-7, the V gene TRBV5-1; 7 bases fit TRBD2. CDR1 SGHRS and CDR2 YFSETQ come from the germline V gene. V shed 0 bases, J shed 9 bases, and the junction held 9 bases outside the gene matches. The CDR3 length is 14 residues. CDR3 DNA: TGCGCCAGCAGCTTGGCGGCAGCGGGAAGGAGGCAGTACTTC. Protein sequence: CASSLAAAGRRQYF.

The V gene is TRBV19, the J gene TRBJ2-1; D unclear. CDR1 is LNHDA, CDR2 SQIVND, per germline (reference sequence). The CDR3 is 13 amino acids. V lost 4 bases and J 5 bases, leaving 9 bases between the germline ends. The CDR3 coding sequence is TGTGCCAGTAGTACCTCGGGCCACAATGAGCAGTTCTTC. It is translated as CASSTSGHNEQFF.

As to this clone: Other DNA sequences in the sample encode the same CDR3. The chain employs TRBV2 and TRBJ1-5; D possibly corresponds to TRBD1 (5 bases). This CDR3 is built from 12 residues. The germline CDR1 and CDR2 sequences are SNHLY and FYNNEI. The V and J ends lost 4 bases and 7 bases respectively, with 8 bases between them. CDR3 region: CASSVRGQPQHF. Here the CDR3 DNA reads TGTGCCAGCAGTGTACGGGGCCAGCCCCAGCATTTT.

This clone was recorded only once. The chain has TRBV7-9 and TRBJ1-2; TRBD1 aligns across 9 bases. Germline CDR1 and CDR2: SEHNR and FQNEAQ (reference sequence). V was clipped by 4 bases and J by 8 bases; unmatched bases: 2. CDR3 length: 12 amino acids. The CDR3 region is CASSWDRDGYTF. The CDR3 coding sequence is TGTGCCAGCAGCTGGGACAGGGACGGCTACACCTTC.

Note on this clone: This specimen includes other DNA sequences encoding the same CDR3. This chain joins TRBV5-1 and TRBJ2-3; tentative D call: TRBD2 (5 bases). CDR3 size: 15 residues. From germline, CDR1 is SGHRS and CDR2 YFSETQ. V was clipped by 0 bases and J by 2 bases, with 10 bases between them. CDR3 nucleotide sequence: TGCGCCAGCAGCTTGGTGAGCGGCTCCACAGATACGCAGTATTTT. This sequence encodes CASSLVSGSTDTQYF. Drawing the rest from reference TRBV5-1 and TRBJ2-3, the complete variable domain is KAGVTQTPRYLIKTRGQQVTLSCSPISGHRSVSWYQQTPGQGLQFLFEYFSETQRNKGNFPGRFSGRQFSNSRSEMNVSTLELGDSALYLCASSLVSGSTDTQYFGPGTRLTVL.

V gene TRBV6-1 combines with J gene TRBJ2-5; D ambiguous. CDR1 and CDR2 (germline): MNHNS, SASEGT. V lost 3 bases and J 7 bases, leaving 12 bases between the germline ends. CDR3 size: 13 residues. CDR3 DNA sequence: TGTGCCAGCAGTGAGTTGGGTTCCGGGACCCAGTACTTC. Its protein product is CASSELGSGTQYF.

This clone turned up a few times. This chain uses TRBV28 with TRBJ2-7; 10 bases are shared with TRBD2. Germline V gene sequence: CDR1 MDHEN, CDR2 SYDVKM. After removal of 6 bases from V and 4 bases from J, the junction contained 9 bases not matched to a gene. This CDR3 contains 15 residues. CDR3 bases: TGTGCCAGCAGGGAAAGAGCGGGAGGGAGTTACGAGCAGTACTTC. Residues: CASRERAGGSYEQYF. The full variable domain, in which reference TRBV28 and TRBJ2-7 provide the parts outside the CDR3, is DVKVTQSSRYLVKRTGEKVFLECVQDMDHENMFWYRQDPGLGLRLIYFSYDVKMKEKGDIPEGYSVSREKKERFSLILESASTNQTSMYLCASRERAGGSYEQYFGPGTRLTVT.

The chain recombines TRBV7-6 with TRBJ2-5; the match to TRBD1 covers 8 bases. CDR1 SGHVS and CDR2 FNYEAQ come from the germline V gene. The CDR3 runs to 15 residues. V dropped 6 bases and J dropped 1; count of bases not matched to a gene: 7. The CDR3 here is CASRANRGSQETQYF. The DNA of the CDR3 is TGTGCCAGCAGGGCAAACAGGGGGTCCCAAGAGACCCAGTACTTC.

This clone was observed a few times. V is TRBV2 and J is TRBJ1-2; D might be TRBD1 (5 bases). CDR1 and CDR2 from the germline V gene are SNHLY and FYNNEI. This CDR3 has 14 residues. With 5 bases removed from V and 4 bases from J, the gap between germline ends came to 14 bases. The CDR3 DNA reads as TGTGCCAGCAGTACGAGGGGCGTAGGCTATGGCTACACCTTC. Its translation is CASSTRGVGYGYTF.

The V call is TRBV11-2, the J call TRBJ2-2; D call uncertain. Germline CDR1 SGHAT, CDR2 FQNNGV. The CDR3 covers 14 residues. The V end was cut by 5 bases, the J end by 2 bases, with 9 bases between. The chain's CDR3 is CASSPTTNTGELFF. CDR3 nucleotide sequence: TGTGCCAGCAGCCCGACGACAAACACCGGGGAGCTGTTTTTT.

This chain links TRBV2 with TRBJ1-4; TRBD1 is a possible D gene (5 bases). CDR1 is SNHLY and CDR2 is FYNNEI in the germline V gene. Between the trimmed V and J ends, which lost 3 bases and 2 bases, there was a span of 13 bases. This CDR3 is built from 16 residues. Written as DNA, the CDR3 is TGTGCCAGCAGTGACGGGGGATACGGGACTAATGAAAAACTGTTTTTT. Protein: CASSDGGYGTNEKLFF.

This chain joins TRBV29-1 and TRBJ2-7, with TRBD2 matching 13 bases. Germline values: CDR1 SQVTM, CDR2 ANQGSEA. J was trimmed by 0 bases and V by 8 bases; bases with no gene match: 4. The CDR3 runs to 14 residues. The CDR3 DNA is TGCAGCTTCCGGACTAGCGGGAGCTCCTACGAGCAGTACTTC. Amino acids: CSFRTSGSSYEQYF.

The rearrangement uses TRBV7-9 and TRBJ2-5; D not certain. The V and J ends lost 3 bases and 5 bases respectively, with 13 bases between them. CDR3 length: 14 amino acids. Germline assignment: CDR1 SEHNR and CDR2 FQNEAQ (reference sequence). The CDR3 DNA sequence: TGTGCCAGCAGCTTTGGGATTCAAACGGAGACCCAGTACTTC. Translating it yields CASSFGIQTETQYF.

The chain joins TRBV19 to TRBJ2-7; D unresolved. V was shortened by 3 bases and J by 3 bases, with 9 bases between the two germline ends. The germline V gene encodes CDR1 LNHDA and CDR2 SQIVND (reference sequence). The CDR3 extends over 13 amino acids. CDR3 in amino acids: CASSIQRNYEQYF. Written as DNA, the CDR3 is TGTGCCAGTAGTATCCAGCGAAACTACGAGCAGTACTTC.